This entry concerns a single TCR beta chain. PCR was performed using 60 Vbeta and 13 Jbeta primers. Measured with immunoSEQ multiplex PCR; TCRdb has only the in-frame clones, and not every one. The sample has about 190,000 clones; 79% are singletons. This sample stems from a study of cytomegalovirus exposure and HLA in healthy donors. Study context: Of all 360 or so donors who were genotyped, 75% to 90% belonged to the Caucasian-associated ancestry cluster.

Germline lookup yields CDR1 MDHEN and CDR2 SYDVKM. With 9 bases clipped from V and 4 bases from J, the junction kept 17 bases outside the gene matches. The CDR3 is 17 amino acids. The V call is TRBV28, the J call TRBJ2-3, with TRBD2 matching 9 bases. The TCR sequence derives from a woman aged 18-30 years in good health and CMV-seronegative. The sample comprised PBMCs. CDR3 coding DNA: TGTGCCAGTCCCCCCGGCAAGGTAGCGGGAGTTGCAGATACGCAGTATTTT. The encoded protein is CASPPGKVAGVADTQYF.